A single T cell receptor beta chain is shown here with its context. This clonotype was counted many times. This clone's antigen is unknown. Base qualities are not recorded, but no much larger clone differs from it by a single base. This entry is derived from a study of regulatory T cells in long-lasting Graves disease (dated by TCRdb to the early 2020s). With regard to the full study: Newly diagnosed Graves' disease patients had taken antithyroid drugs for less than 3 months. Patients with persistent Graves' disease were compared with patients with newly diagnosed Graves' disease using TCR sequencing and RNA sequencing of peripheral blood. A total of 33 samples were covered by TCR sequencing, comprising roughly 13 persistent and about 20 newly diagnosed Graves' disease patients. The study was registered as a clinical trial and conducted in China.

From a lookup of the germline V gene, CDR1 and CDR2 are MNHEY and SVGEGT. Deletion took 6 bases off V and 5 bases off J, with a span of 5 bases between the germline ends. The CDR3 holds 11 amino acids from the cysteine to the phenylalanine. Only the CDR3 part of the read is kept: 33 bases, read in frame from the first base. To prepare the library, multiplex PCR was applied. TCRdb lists the instrument as Illumina HiSeq 4000. iRepertoire HTBI primers and Arm-PCR amplification of CDR3 regions were used to construct TCR beta libraries. PCR products were gel purified before sequencing. The source study handled its data this way. Gene usage analysis of CDR3 amino acid clonotypes used the approximately 62 TRBV and 12 to 15 TRBJ segments found across samples. COPE and FqMerger were used to merge the filtered high-quality paired reads into contigs. BLAST was used to align contigs to IMGT TRBV, TRBD and TRBJ reference genes, with CDR3 defined following IMGT. Clonotypes above 0.1% frequency were classified as highly expanded clones. Shannon entropy served as the measure of repertoire diversity, while the Gini coefficient captured V-J evenness. A clonotype found in more than one individual was treated as public. The raw public reads went through TCRdb reprocessing: fastp at Q25, MiXCR clone calling, in-frame beta chains kept. Rows with a matching CDR3 protein are joined into one entry that keeps the most common DNA and genes. The V and J calls were not made by the authors but by TCRdb's processing. The sample data list about 330,000 distinct CDR3 sequences, and about 17% of these were observed just once. The top ten hold just over 20% of the sample.

Interpreted using the paper, the time point label stands for: newly diagnosed GD, antithyroid drugs for less than 3 months. For both TCR sequencing and RNA sequencing, RNA was extracted from PBMCs in TRIzol. The diagnosis of Graves' disease followed American Thyroid Association guidelines. Patients for the study were recruited at an endocrinology department in Xi'an, China. Each patient gave 7.5 to 10 milliliters of peripheral blood, collected in an EDTA anticoagulant tube. Ficoll Paque Plus density gradient separation was used to isolate PBMCs, and no further T cell sorting was done. RNA quality was checked with an Agilent 2100 Bioanalyzer and agarose gel, and concentration with a NanoDrop 2000. What the study reported, not specific to this receptor: Patients with persistent disease shared more public clonotypes (roughly 2,900) than newly diagnosed patients did (approximately 970). TRBV28, TRBJ1-2 and TRBJ2-5 were preferentially used in persistent disease, while TRBV20-1 and TRBJ2-1 were favored in newly diagnosed disease. The small sample size was acknowledged by the authors as a limitation that may reduce accuracy. Sequencing and analysis were limited to the TCR beta chain. Compared with newly diagnosed patients, persistent Graves' disease patients had lower TCR Shannon entropy and fewer highly expanded clones, which suggests clonal expansion. The study examined only peripheral blood because the primary lesion, thyroid tissue, could not be accessed.

A further study also used this sample, focusing on T cells in Graves' hyperthyroidism and ophthalmopathy. From that second study: Graves' hyperthyroidism was defined as stable when no progression to ophthalmopathy occurred over 18 months of follow-up. Hyperthyroidism patients were aged 18 to 65 years and newly diagnosed, with disease duration of less than 2 months. The study excluded patients with uncontrolled infections, other autoimmune diseases, pregnancy or lactation. Diagnoses relied on clinical symptoms, serum thyroxine and TRAb, thyroid ultrasound and orbital computed tomography. The TCR CDR3 was subjected to a first round of RT-PCR using the HTBI primer set and the Qiagen OneStep RT-PCR kit. Most expanded thyroid clonotypes (frequency above 0.001) were also detected in blood, suggesting blood repertoires may reflect thyroid immune responses. In cross-validation, a model built on a 13 V-J signature told ophthalmopathy apart from stable hyperthyroidism with 87.88% sensitivity and about 81% specificity, and in testing the same model reached 80%/75%. In validation, the model predicted progression to ophthalmopathy a median of roughly 6.1 months before onset, with approximately 70% sensitivity and roughly 73% specificity. To identify distinguishing TCR V-J signatures, a discovery cohort of 90 to 100 patients was used, comprising under 45 with Graves' ophthalmopathy and around 60 with stable Graves' hyperthyroidism. Whether ophthalmopathy could be predicted prospectively was tested in an independent validation cohort made up of about 20 hyperthyroidism patients plus 17 patients who later progressed to ophthalmopathy. For training and testing, the 100 or so patients in the discovery cohort were randomly divided in a 7:3 ratio. The study also compared thyroid tissue and blood T-cell repertoires from several Graves' hyperthyroidism patients. After blood sampling, hyperthyroidism patients were treated with methimazole at a starting dose of 30 mg daily, and ophthalmopathy patients were treated with high-dose intravenous methylprednisolone. A second multiplex PCR round built the libraries, followed by size selection and purification. The libraries were sequenced on an Illumina HiSeq2000 using paired-end 100 bp reads. SOAPnuke was used to process the raw data, with reads discarded if the reads contained adapters or uncalled bases, had a mean Phred below 15, or lacked an exact constant-primer or identifier match. COPE v1.2.5 was used to merge the high-quality paired reads, and each unique nucleotide sequence was defined as a clonotype. MiTCR v1.1 was used to align the clonotypes against IMGT TRBV, TRBD and TRBJ reference segments. Analysis was restricted to V-J combinations with a frequency above 0.0001, which covered about 99% of repertoires. A TCS score was defined as the ratio between F50 (clonal expansion) and ExV (chaos), using BLOSUM62-based TCRdist between CDR3 peptides within each V-J. Welch's t-statistics and random forest reduced roughly 530 V-J features to roughly 13, which were used in a naive Bayes classifier (R e1071). No statistical method was used to fix the sample size in advance, and group allocation was not hidden from the investigators. TCR Vbeta CDR3 sequencing of some 140 peripheral blood samples (43 ophthalmopathy, 75 or so hyperthyroidism and about 17 progressor patients) is reported in the paper.

The chain couples TRBV6-2 or TRBV6-3 to TRBJ2-1; a confident D gene designation cannot be given. Here the sequenced sample was peripheral blood mononuclear cells (PBMCs), taken at new diagnosis, from a patient treated with antithyroid drugs. The clonotype originates from a woman aged 18-29 years with Graves disease. Donor details come from another sample of the same person, matched by shared clones. The CDR3 region has the sequence CASRDHNEQFF. The DNA is as follows: TGTGCCAGCAGGGATCACAATGAGCAGTTCTTC.